This T cell receptor (beta chain) was found in a study of identical twins. TCRdb processed the 5' RACE reads anew with MiXCR; each CDR3 protein has one entry. The top ten hold almost 6% of the sample, which has about 18,000 distinct CDR3 sequences, 55% to 75% seen once. CDR3 size: 15 residues. CDR1 and CDR2 from the germline V gene are MDHEN and SYDVKM. Unmatched junction bases numbered 8, after V lost 9 bases and J lost 3 bases. This sequence joins TRBV28 and TRBJ2-1, with 10 bases that match TRBD1. The clonotype originates from a woman aged 18-29 years in good health. This table probably holds off-target reads from a library built for another chain. The specimen sequenced was memory (CD45RO+) T cells sorted from blood. Here the CDR3 DNA reads TGTGCCAGTTTATCCTGGGACAGGGGCTACAATGAGCAGTTCTTC. As protein: CASLSWDRGYNEQFF. Variable domain in full (rest from reference TRBV28 and TRBJ2-1): DVKVTQSSRYLVKRTGEKVFLECVQDMDHENMFWYRQDPGLGLRLIYFSYDVKMKEKGDIPEGYSVSREKKERFSLILESASTNQTSMYLCASLSWDRGYNEQFFGPGTRLTVL.